Shown below are 10 T cell receptor beta chains from a single sample sequenced in a study of a mutant IDH1 vaccine in newly diagnosed glioma. Time point noted: week 11, during vaccination. All doses held 300 ug of mutant IDH1 20-mer peptide, with topical imiquimod. No antigen has been assigned to these receptors. The repertoire was sequenced with immunoSEQ multiplex PCR; TCRdb's copy has only in-frame clones and lacks some. Of fewer than 35,000 clones listed, around 90% are singletons. This specimen consisted of PBMCs, obtained from a glioma patient whose treatment included an IDH1 peptide vaccine. The receptors were gathered from a man between 18 and 35 years old with glioma.

The chain joins TRBV19 to TRBJ1-2; 12 bases agree with TRBD1. The CDR3 spans 15 residues. With 3 bases clipped from V and 8 bases from J, the junction kept 7 bases outside the gene matches. Germline CDR1 reads LNHDA; CDR2 reads SQIVND (reference sequence). CDR3 amino acids: CASSIMGQGARGYTF. CDR3 nucleotide sequence: TGTGCCAGTAGTATTATGGGACAGGGGGCAAGAGGCTACACCTTC.

J is TRBJ2-7 and V is TRBV30; the match to TRBD1 covers 10 bases. Germline V lookup: CDR1 GTSNPN, CDR2 SVGIG (reference sequence). The CDR3 covers 14 residues. V lost 3 bases and J lost 4; bases outside the gene matches: 6. CDR3 DNA: TGTGCCTGGAGGTCCGGGACAGGGGCTTACGAGCAGTACTTC. It encodes CAWRSGTGAYEQYF.

V usage is TRBV2 and J usage is TRBJ2-2; the match to TRBD1 covers 9 bases. After removal of 6 bases from V and 6 bases from J, the junction contained 5 bases not matched to a gene. The CDR3 consists of 14 residues. The germline V gene encodes CDR1 SNHLY and CDR2 FYNNEI. CDR3 sequence reads: CASRMGQGPGELFF. The DNA for the CDR3 is TGTGCCAGCAGAATGGGACAGGGTCCCGGGGAGCTGTTTTTT.

The V call is TRBV6-5, the J call TRBJ1-5; 8 bases are a match to TRBD1. In germline, CDR1 is MNHEY, CDR2 SVGAGI. The CDR3 length is 14 residues. The trim removed 6 bases at V and 2 bases at J, leaving 3 bases unmatched. The CDR3 nucleotides read TGTGCCAGCAGCTCGACAGGGGGCAATCAGCCCCAGCATTTT. Its translation is CASSSTGGNQPQHF.

The rearrangement links TRBV28 to TRBJ1-5, with D uncertain. The germline CDR1 and CDR2 sequences are MDHEN and SYDVKM. This CDR3 is 11 amino acids long. Trimming removed 6 bases at V and 7 bases at J, with 7 bases between. The DNA for the CDR3 is TGTGCCAGCAGCTCCACCCAGCCCCAGCATTTT. Amino acids: CASSSTQPQHF.

The V gene is TRBV5-4, the J gene TRBJ2-1; 15 bases agree with TRBD2. V was pared by 5 bases and J by 0 bases, with 6 bases of the junction left unmatched. Germline CDR1 SGHNT, CDR2 YYREEE (reference sequence). CDR3 length: 18 residues. The CDR3 nucleotides read TGTGCCAGCAGAATGGGACTAGCGGGGGGCGGCTCCTACAATGAGCAGTTCTTC. Its protein product is CASRMGLAGGGSYNEQFF. The whole variable domain, remainder taken from reference TRBV5-4 and TRBJ2-1, is ETGVTQSPTHLIKTRGQQVTLRCSSQSGHNTVSWYQQALGQGPQFIFQYYREEENGRGNFPPRFSGLQFPNYSSELNVNALELDDSALYLCASRMGLAGGGSYNEQFFGPGTRLTVL.

This chain links TRBV29-1 with TRBJ1-1; unclear D gene. Deletions cut 4 bases from V and 6 bases from J, with 9 bases between. The CDR3 runs 11 residues. The germline CDR1 and CDR2 sequences are SQVTM and ANQGSEA. The CDR3 coding sequence is TGCAGCGTTGGGTGGGGAGCTGAAGCTTTCTTT. This encodes CSVGWGAEAFF.

This chain joins TRBV2 and TRBJ1-2; the D gene is possibly TRBD1 (6 bases). Germline V gene data show CDR1 as SNHLY and CDR2 as FYNNEI. This CDR3 is 13 amino acids long. The ends were cut back, 7 bases at V and 3 bases at J, with 12 bases in the middle. CDR3 in amino acids: CASTVGQYYGYTF. CDR3 DNA sequence: TGTGCCAGCACCGTTGGACAGTACTATGGCTACACCTTC. Combining the CDR3 with reference TRBV2 and TRBJ1-2 gives the whole variable domain EPEVTQTPSHQVTQMGQEVILRCVPISNHLYFYWYRQILGQKVEFLVSFYNNEISEKSEIFDDQFSVERPDGSNFTLKIRSTKLEDSAMYFCASTVGQYYGYTFGSGTRLTVV.

The chain carries TRBV7-6 and TRBJ2-5, with TRBD2 matching over 8 bases. Per germline, CDR1 SGHVS and CDR2 FNYEAQ. This CDR3 is built from 15 residues. J lost 4 bases, V lost 5 bases, and 9 bases had no gene match. The CDR3 nucleotides are TGTGCCAGCAGCGCGGGACTAGTCTTGGGAGAGACCCAGTACTTC. Translation: CASSAGLVLGETQYF. Combining the CDR3 with reference TRBV7-6 and TRBJ2-5 gives the whole variable domain GAGVSQSPRYKVTKRGQDVALRCDPISGHVSLYWYRQALGQGPEFLTYFNYEAQQDKSGLPNDRFSAERPEGSISTLTIQRTEQRDSAMYRCASSAGLVLGETQYFGPGTRLLVL.

The V gene is TRBV7-3, the J gene TRBJ2-1; D is possibly TRBD1 (6 bases). The V gene's germline CDR1 is SGHTA and CDR2 FQGTGA. V lost 0 bases and J lost 9, with 6 bases in between. The CDR3 length is 12 residues. The CDR3 coding sequence is TGTGCCAGCAGCTTAACAGGGGGTGAGCAGTTCTTC. Its translation is CASSLTGGEQFF.